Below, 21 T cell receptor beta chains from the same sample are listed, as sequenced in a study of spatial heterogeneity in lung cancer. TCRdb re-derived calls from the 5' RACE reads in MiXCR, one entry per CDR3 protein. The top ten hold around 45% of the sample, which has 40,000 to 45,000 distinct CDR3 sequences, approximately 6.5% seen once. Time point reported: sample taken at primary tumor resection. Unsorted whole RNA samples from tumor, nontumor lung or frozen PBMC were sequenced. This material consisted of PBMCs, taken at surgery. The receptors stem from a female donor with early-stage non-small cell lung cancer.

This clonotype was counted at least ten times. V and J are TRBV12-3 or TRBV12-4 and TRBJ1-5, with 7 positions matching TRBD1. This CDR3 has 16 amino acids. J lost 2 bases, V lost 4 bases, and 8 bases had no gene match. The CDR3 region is CASSSQQGKGNQPQHF. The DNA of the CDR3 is TGTGCCAGCAGTTCCCAACAGGGGAAAGGCAATCAGCCCCAGCATTTT.

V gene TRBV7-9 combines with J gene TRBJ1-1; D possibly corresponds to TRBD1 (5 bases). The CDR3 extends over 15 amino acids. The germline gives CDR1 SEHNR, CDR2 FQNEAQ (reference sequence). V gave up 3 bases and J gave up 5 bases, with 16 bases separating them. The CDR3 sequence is CASSFGTFRTTEAFF. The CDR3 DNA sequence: TGTGCCAGCAGCTTCGGGACCTTCAGAACGACTGAAGCTTTCTTT.

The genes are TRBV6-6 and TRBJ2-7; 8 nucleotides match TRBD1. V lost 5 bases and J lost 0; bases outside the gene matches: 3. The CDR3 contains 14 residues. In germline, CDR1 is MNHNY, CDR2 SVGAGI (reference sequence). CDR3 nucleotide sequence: TGTGCCAGCAGTAAACAGGGGGTCTCCTACGAGCAGTACTTC. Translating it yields CASSKQGVSYEQYF.

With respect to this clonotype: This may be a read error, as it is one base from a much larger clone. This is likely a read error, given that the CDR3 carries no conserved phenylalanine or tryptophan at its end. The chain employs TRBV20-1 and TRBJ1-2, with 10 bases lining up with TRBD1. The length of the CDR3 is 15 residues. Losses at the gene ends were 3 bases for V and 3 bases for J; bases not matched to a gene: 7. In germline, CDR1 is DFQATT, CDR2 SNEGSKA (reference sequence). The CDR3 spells CSASRTGGYDYGYTL. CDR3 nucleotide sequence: TGCAGTGCTAGCAGGACAGGGGGTTACGACTATGGCTACACCCTC.

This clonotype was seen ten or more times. CDR3 bases: TGTGCCAGCAGCCCCGACAGGGCTGGCACAGATACGCAGTATTTT. This encodes CASSPDRAGTDTQYF. V usage is TRBV7-9 and J usage is TRBJ2-3, with TRBD1 matching over 7 bases. The V segment lost 5 bases and the J segment 1 base; nucleotides outside the gene matches: 6. The CDR3 covers 15 residues. CDR1 and CDR2 (germline): SEHNR, FQNEAQ (reference sequence). Based on the CDR3 plus reference TRBV7-9 and TRBJ2-3, the full variable domain is DTGVSQNPRHKITKRGQNVTFRCDPISEHNRLYWYRQTLGQGPEFLTYFQNEAQLEKSRLLSDRFSAERPKGSFSTLEIQRTEQGDSAMYLCASSPDRAGTDTQYFGPGTRLTVL.

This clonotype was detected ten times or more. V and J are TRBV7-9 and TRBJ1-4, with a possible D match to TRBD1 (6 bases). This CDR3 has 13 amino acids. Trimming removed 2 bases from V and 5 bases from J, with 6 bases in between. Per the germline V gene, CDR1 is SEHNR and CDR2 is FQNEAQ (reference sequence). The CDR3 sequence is CASSLRGNEKLFF. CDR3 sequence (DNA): TGTGCCAGCAGCTTAAGGGGGAATGAAAAACTGTTTTTT.

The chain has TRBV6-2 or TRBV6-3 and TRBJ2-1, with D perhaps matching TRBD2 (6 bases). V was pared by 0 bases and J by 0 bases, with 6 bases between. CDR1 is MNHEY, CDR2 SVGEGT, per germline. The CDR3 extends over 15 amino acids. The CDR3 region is CASSYSRGSYNEQFF. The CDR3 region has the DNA TGTGCCAGCAGTTACTCGCGGGGCTCCTACAATGAGCAGTTCTTC.

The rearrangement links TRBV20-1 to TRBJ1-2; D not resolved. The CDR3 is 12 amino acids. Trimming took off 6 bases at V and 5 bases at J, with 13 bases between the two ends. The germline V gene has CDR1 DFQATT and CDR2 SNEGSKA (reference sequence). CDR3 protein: CSAQTGRYGYTF. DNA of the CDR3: TGCAGTGCGCAGACCGGACGGTATGGCTACACCTTC.

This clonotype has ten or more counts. For the CDR3, the DNA is TGTGCCAGCAGTTACTCGAACAGGCAGATCTACGAGCAGTACTTC. Encoded protein: CASSYSNRQIYEQYF. V and J are TRBV6-5 and TRBJ2-7; the D gene is possibly TRBD1 (5 bases). The V gene lost 0 bases and the J gene lost 3 bases, with 12 bases spanning the gap. The CDR3 has 15 amino acids. In germline, CDR1 is MNHEY, CDR2 SVGAGI.

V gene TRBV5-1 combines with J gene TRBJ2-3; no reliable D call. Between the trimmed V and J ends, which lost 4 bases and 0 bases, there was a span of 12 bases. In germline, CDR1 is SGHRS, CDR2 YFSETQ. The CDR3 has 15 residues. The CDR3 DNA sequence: TGCGCCAGCAGCCAAGATTCCACTAGCACAGATACGCAGTATTTT. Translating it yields CASSQDSTSTDTQYF.

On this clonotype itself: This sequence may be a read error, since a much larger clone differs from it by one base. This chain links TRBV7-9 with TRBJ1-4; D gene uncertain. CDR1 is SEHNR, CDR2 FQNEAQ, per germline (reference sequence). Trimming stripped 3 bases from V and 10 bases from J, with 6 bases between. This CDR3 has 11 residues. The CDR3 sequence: CASSFSGKLFF. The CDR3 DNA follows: TGTGCCAGCAGCTTCAGTGGAAAACTGTTTTTT.

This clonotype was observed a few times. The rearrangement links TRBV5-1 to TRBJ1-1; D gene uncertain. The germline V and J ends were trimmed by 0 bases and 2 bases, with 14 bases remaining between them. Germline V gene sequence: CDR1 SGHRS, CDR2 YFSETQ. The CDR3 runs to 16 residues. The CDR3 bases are TGCGCCAGCAGCTTGGCGCCAGGTACACCTAACACTGAAGCTTTCTTT. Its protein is CASSLAPGTPNTEAFF.

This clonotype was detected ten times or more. Here the CDR3 reads CASSDVASGGFYEQYF. As DNA, the CDR3 is TGTGCCAGCAGTGATGTGGCTAGCGGGGGGTTCTACGAGCAGTACTTC. The genes are TRBV6-1 and TRBJ2-7, with 11 bases matching TRBD2. CDR1 and CDR2 (germline): MNHNS, SASEGT. V shed 3 bases and J 3 bases; nucleotides not matched to a gene: 7. The CDR3 has 16 amino acids.

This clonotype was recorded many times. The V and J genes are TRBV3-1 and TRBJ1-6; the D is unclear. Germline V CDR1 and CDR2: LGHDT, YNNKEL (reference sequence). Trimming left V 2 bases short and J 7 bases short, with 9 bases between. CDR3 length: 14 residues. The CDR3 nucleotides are TGTGCCAGCAGCCAATTATTCGGGAATTCACCCCTCCACTTT. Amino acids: CASSQLFGNSPLHF.

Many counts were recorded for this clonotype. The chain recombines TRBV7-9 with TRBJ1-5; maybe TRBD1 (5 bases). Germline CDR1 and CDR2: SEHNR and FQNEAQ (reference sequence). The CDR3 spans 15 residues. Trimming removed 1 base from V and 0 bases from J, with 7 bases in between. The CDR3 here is CASSLGGDSNQPQHF. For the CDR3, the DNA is TGTGCCAGCAGCTTAGGAGGGGATAGCAATCAGCCCCAGCATTTT.

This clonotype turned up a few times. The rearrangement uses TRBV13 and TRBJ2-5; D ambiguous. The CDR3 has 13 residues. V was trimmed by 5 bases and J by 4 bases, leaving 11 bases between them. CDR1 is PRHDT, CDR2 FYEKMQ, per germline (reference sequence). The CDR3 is CASSRNLLETQYF. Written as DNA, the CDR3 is TGTGCCAGCAGCCGAAACCTACTAGAGACCCAGTACTTC.

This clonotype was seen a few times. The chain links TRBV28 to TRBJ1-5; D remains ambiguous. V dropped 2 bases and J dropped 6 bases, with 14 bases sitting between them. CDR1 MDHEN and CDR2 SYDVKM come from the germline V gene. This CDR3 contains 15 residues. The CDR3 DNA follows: TGTGCCAGCAGTTTAAACTCATTATTAGGTCAGCCCCAGCATTTT. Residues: CASSLNSLLGQPQHF.

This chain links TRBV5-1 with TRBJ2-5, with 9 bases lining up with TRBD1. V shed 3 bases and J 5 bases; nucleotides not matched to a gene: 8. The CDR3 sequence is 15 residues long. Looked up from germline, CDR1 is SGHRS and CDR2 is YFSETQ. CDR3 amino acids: CASSWTGTGSETQYF. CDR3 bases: TGCGCCAGCAGCTGGACCGGGACAGGGAGTGAGACCCAGTACTTC.

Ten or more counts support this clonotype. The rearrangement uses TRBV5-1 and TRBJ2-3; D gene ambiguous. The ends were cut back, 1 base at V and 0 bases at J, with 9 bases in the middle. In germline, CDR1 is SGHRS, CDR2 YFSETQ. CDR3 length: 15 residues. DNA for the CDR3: TGCGCCAGCAGCTTGCGGGCTCCTAGCACAGATACGCAGTATTTT. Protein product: CASSLRAPSTDTQYF. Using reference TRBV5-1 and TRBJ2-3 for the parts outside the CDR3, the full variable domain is KAGVTQTPRYLIKTRGQQVTLSCSPISGHRSVSWYQQTPGQGLQFLFEYFSETQRNKGNFPGRFSGRQFSNSRSEMNVSTLELGDSALYLCASSLRAPSTDTQYFGPGTRLTVL.

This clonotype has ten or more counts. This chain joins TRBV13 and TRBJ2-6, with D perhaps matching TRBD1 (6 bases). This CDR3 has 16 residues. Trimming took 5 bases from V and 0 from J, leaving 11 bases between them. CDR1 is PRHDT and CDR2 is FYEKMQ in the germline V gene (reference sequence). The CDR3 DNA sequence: TGTGCCAGCAGCGTGGACAGCTACTCTGGGGCCAACGTCCTGACTTTC. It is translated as CASSVDSYSGANVLTF.

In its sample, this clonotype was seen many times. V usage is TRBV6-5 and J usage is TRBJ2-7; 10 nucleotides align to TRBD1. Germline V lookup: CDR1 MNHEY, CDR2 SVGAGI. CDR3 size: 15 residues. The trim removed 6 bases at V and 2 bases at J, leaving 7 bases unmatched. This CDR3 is CASRVGTGATYEQYF. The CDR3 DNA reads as TGTGCCAGCAGAGTCGGGACAGGGGCGACCTACGAGCAGTACTTC.